What follows are 17 T cell receptor beta chains derived from one specimen sequenced in a study of blood T cell repertoires in COVID-19. Only in-frame clones appear in the TCRdb table, and some are missing; sequencing was by immunoSEQ multiplex PCR. The sample includes 70,000 or so clones, roughly 84% of them seen just once. The sample comprised peripheral blood. These receptors came from a woman aged 80 or older with active or convalescent COVID-19.

The chain uses TRBV20-1 and TRBJ2-5; TRBD2 aligns across 7 bases. The CDR3 length is 11 residues. Germline loops: CDR1 DFQATT, CDR2 SNEGSKA (reference sequence). V dropped 4 bases and J dropped 5; count of bases not matched to a gene: 1. The CDR3 DNA reads as TGCAGTGCTACGGGAGGCGAGACCCAGTACTTC. It translates to CSATGGETQYF.

The chain has TRBV6-5 and TRBJ2-3; possible D gene TRBD1, 6 bases. Germline CDR1 is MNHEY and CDR2 is SVGAGI. The CDR3 is made up of 13 amino acids. Trimming pared 4 bases from V and 4 bases from J, leaving 9 bases between. The CDR3 coding sequence is TGTGCCAGCAGTTCCCAGGGGCCAGATACGCAGTATTTT. Protein: CASSSQGPDTQYF.

The V and J genes are TRBV7-7 and TRBJ2-1; D is undetermined. The CDR3 spans 16 residues. The V gene lost 0 bases and the J gene lost 2 bases, with 11 bases spanning the gap. Per the germline V gene, CDR1 is SSHAT and CDR2 is FNYEAQ (reference sequence). DNA of the CDR3: TGTGCCAGCAGCTTAGCCGCAGGCGTCGCCTACAATGAGCAGTTCTTC. Amino acids: CASSLAAGVAYNEQFF.

The chain employs TRBV5-8 and TRBJ1-4; D is undetermined. Trimming stripped 0 bases from V and 8 bases from J, with 11 bases between. This CDR3 is 14 amino acids long. In germline, CDR1 is SGHTS, CDR2 YDEGEE. CDR3 sequence (DNA): TGTGCCAGCAGCTTGGGGCCCGCTTGGGAAAAACTGTTTTTT. Residues: CASSLGPAWEKLFF. The full variable domain, rest sourced from reference TRBV5-8 and TRBJ1-4, is EAGVTQSPTHLIKTRGQQATLRCSPISGHTSVYWYQQALGLGLQFLLWYDEGEERNRGNFPPRFSGRQFPNYSSELNVNALELEDSALYLCASSLGPAWEKLFFGSGTQLSVL.

The CDR3 sequence is CASSLVDVAGGTGELFF. The DNA for the CDR3 is TGTGCCAGCAGCTTAGTCGACGTTGCGGGGGGCACCGGGGAGCTGTTTTTT. This chain connects TRBV7-2 to TRBJ2-2, with 8 bases matching TRBD2. This CDR3 comprises 17 residues. Germline V gives CDR1 SGHTA, CDR2 FQGNSA. The V and J ends lost 1 base and 4 bases, in that order; junction bases with no gene match: 8.

The J gene is TRBJ2-5, the V gene TRBV6-1; 9 positions agree with TRBD2. The germline V gene has CDR1 MNHNS and CDR2 SASEGT. The CDR3 consists of 17 residues. Trimming removed 2 bases from V and 2 bases from J; junction bases left unmatched: 9. The CDR3 nucleotides are TGTGCCAGCAGTGAATTAAGGGCTAGCGGGAAACAAGAGACCCAGTACTTC. Translating it yields CASSELRASGKQETQYF.

This chain uses TRBV18 with TRBJ2-1, with unresolved D. V gave up 3 bases and J gave up 8 bases, with 11 bases separating them. The CDR3 is made up of 13 amino acids. CDR1 and CDR2 from the germline V gene are KGHSH and LQKENI. Here the CDR3 DNA reads TGTGCCAGCTCACCCTTACATGTTGATGAGCAGTTCTTC. Translated: CASSPLHVDEQFF.

The rearrangement joins TRBV6-2 or TRBV6-3 to TRBJ2-3; D is perhaps TRBD1 (6 bases). The CDR3 has 15 amino acids. V was trimmed by 5 bases and J by 6 bases, leaving 18 bases between them. The germline gives CDR1 MNHEY, CDR2 SVGEGT. The CDR3 nucleotides read TGTGCCAGCAGTCTTACAGGGCCTATATGGGATACGCAGTATTTT. It yields the protein CASSLTGPIWDTQYF.

This clone came up once. The chain carries TRBV5-1 and TRBJ2-1, with 13 bases identical to TRBD2. The CDR3 covers 16 residues. The germline V gene encodes CDR1 SGHRS and CDR2 YFSETQ. V trimming: 4 bases; J trimming: 0 bases; junction bases outside the gene matches: 1. In DNA, the CDR3 is TGCGCCAGCAGCCGGACTAGCGGGGGCTCCTACAATGAGCAGTTCTTC. It is translated as CASSRTSGGSYNEQFF.

For the CDR3, the DNA is TGTGCCCTCGGACAGGGGGCGGATCAGCCCCAGCATTTT. This codes for CALGQGADQPQHF. The chain couples TRBV30 to TRBJ1-5; 11 bases match TRBD1. The CDR3 contains 13 residues. The germline gives CDR1 GTSNPN, CDR2 SVGIG (reference sequence). V shed 8 bases and J 5 bases; nucleotides not matched to a gene: 5.

This chain uses TRBV19 with TRBJ2-1, with 9 bases aligning to TRBD2. The CDR3 totals 14 residues. The V and J ends lost 7 bases and 7 bases, in that order; junction bases with no gene match: 8. Germline CDR1 LNHDA, CDR2 SQIVND (reference sequence). In nucleotides, the CDR3 is TGTGCCAGTATTAGCGGGGGTCACGGGAATGAGCAGTTCTTC. Translating gives CASISGGHGNEQFF.

This chain links TRBV5-1 with TRBJ1-5, with 9 bases identical to TRBD1. The germline V gene encodes CDR1 SGHRS and CDR2 YFSETQ. V dropped 4 bases and J dropped 3; count of bases not matched to a gene: 5. This CDR3 region has 15 residues. In DNA, the CDR3 is TGCGCCAGCAGCCCGAGGACAGGGGACAATCAGCCCCAGCATTTT. Translated, it gives CASSPRTGDNQPQHF.

This chain joins TRBV11-3 and TRBJ1-3; perhaps TRBD1 as D (5 bases). V lost 4 bases and J 4 bases, leaving 5 bases between the germline ends. This CDR3 is 12 amino acids long. Germline CDR1 is SGHNT and CDR2 is YENEEA. The CDR3 protein is CASSSGGNTIYF. CDR3 in DNA: TGTGCCAGCAGCTCAGGGGGAAACACCATATATTTT.

V is TRBV10-3 and J is TRBJ1-2; no reliable D call. V was pared by 2 bases and J by 4 bases, with 8 bases between. CDR1 and CDR2 (germline): ENHRY, SYGVKD. There are 13 residues in the CDR3. The CDR3 nucleotides are TGTGCCATCAGTGAGCCGGAGCTCTATGGCTACACCTTC. Protein product: CAISEPELYGYTF.

The CDR3 loop reads CASSQQGAANEKLFF. The CDR3 DNA follows: TGTGCCAGCAGCCAACAGGGGGCGGCTAATGAAAAACTGTTTTTT. This chain links TRBV4-2 with TRBJ1-4; TRBD1 aligns across 8 bases. J gave up 3 bases and V 2 bases, and 2 bases lay outside the gene matches. This CDR3 comprises 15 residues. The germline gives CDR1 LGHNA, CDR2 YNFKEQ.

The chain has TRBV10-3 and TRBJ2-3; the match to TRBD1 covers 7 bases. The trim removed 5 bases at V and 0 bases at J, leaving 8 bases unmatched. The CDR3 consists of 16 residues. CDR1 ENHRY and CDR2 SYGVKD come from the germline V gene. The CDR3 is CAISPLQGVSTDTQYF. Here the CDR3 DNA reads TGTGCCATCAGTCCCCTCCAGGGGGTCAGCACAGATACGCAGTATTTT.

This clone was seen only a few times. The CDR3 region is CASGQGINQPQHF. CDR3 bases: TGTGCCAGCGGACAGGGAATAAATCAGCCCCAGCATTTT. V and J are TRBV2 and TRBJ1-5; 8 nucleotides match TRBD1. Germline trimming cut 8 bases from V and 4 bases from J; bases unmatched to any gene: 4. This CDR3 contains 13 residues. Looked up from germline, CDR1 is SNHLY and CDR2 is FYNNEI. The entire variable domain, with the rest obtained from reference TRBV2 and TRBJ1-5, is as follows: EPEVTQTPSHQVTQMGQEVILRCVPISNHLYFYWYRQILGQKVEFLVSFYNNEISEKSEIFDDQFSVERPDGSNFTLKIRSTKLEDSAMYFCASGQGINQPQHFGDGTRLSIL.